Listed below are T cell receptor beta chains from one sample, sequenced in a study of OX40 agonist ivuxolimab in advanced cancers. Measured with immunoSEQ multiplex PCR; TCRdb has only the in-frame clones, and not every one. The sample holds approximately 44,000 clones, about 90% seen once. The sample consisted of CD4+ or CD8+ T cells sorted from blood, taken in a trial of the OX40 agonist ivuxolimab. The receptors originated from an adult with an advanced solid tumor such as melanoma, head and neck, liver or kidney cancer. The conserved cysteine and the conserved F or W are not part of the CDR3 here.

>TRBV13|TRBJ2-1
ASSPGTSVYNEQF
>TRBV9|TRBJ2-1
ASSLAGGPYNEQF
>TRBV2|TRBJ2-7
ASSDWTSGYEQY
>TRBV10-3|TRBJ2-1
AISESASSYNEQF
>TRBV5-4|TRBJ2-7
ASSSSGRAGEQY
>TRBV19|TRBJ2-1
ASSIGARTSSYNEQF
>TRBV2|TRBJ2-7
ASSDPGRSYEQY
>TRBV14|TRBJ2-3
ASSQEVVHGTQY
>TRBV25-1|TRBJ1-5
ASSGTGGNQPQH
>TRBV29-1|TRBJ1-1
SVVRGYEAF
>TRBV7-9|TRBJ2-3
ASRGRFTDTQY
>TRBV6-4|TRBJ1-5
ASSQGANQPQH
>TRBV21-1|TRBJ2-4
ASSIPGGGLGGIAKNIQY
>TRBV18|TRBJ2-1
ASSPGRLAGHNEQF
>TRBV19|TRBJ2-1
ATSLSGSYNEQF
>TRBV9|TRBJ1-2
ASSTRTGGAYGYT
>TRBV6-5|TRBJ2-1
ASGSAYNEQF
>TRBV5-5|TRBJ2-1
ASSLGVQGMDNEQF
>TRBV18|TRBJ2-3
ASSDRTDTQY
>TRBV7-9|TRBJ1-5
ASSSDRPMSPQH
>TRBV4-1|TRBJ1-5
ASSPTFSGTGNQPQH
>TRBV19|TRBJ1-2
ASTPTLGDGYT